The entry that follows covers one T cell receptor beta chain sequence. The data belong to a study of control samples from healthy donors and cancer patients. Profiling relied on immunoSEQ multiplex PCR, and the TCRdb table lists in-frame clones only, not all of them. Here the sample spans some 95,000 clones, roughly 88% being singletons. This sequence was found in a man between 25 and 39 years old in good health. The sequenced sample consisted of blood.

The CDR3 spells CASSWETQYF. CDR3 bases: TGTGCCAGCAGTTGGGAAACGCAGTATTTT. The chain carries TRBV28 and TRBJ2-3; D uncertain. CDR3 length: 10 amino acids. Trimming took 4 bases from V and 9 from J, leaving 5 bases between them. Germline V gene sequence: CDR1 MDHEN, CDR2 SYDVKM.